Listed below are T cell receptor beta chains from one sample, sequenced in a study of OX40 agonist ivuxolimab in advanced cancers. The method was immunoSEQ multiplex PCR; TCRdb's version includes in-frame clones alone and lacks a portion of them. The sample lists around 31,000 clones, approximately 86% occurring once. This specimen was CD4+ or CD8+ T cells sorted from blood, taken in a trial of the OX40 agonist ivuxolimab. The receptors come from an adult with an advanced solid tumor such as melanoma, head and neck, liver or kidney cancer. Both conserved end residues are part of each CDR3. The order of the fields is clone size, V gene, D gene, J gene, CDR3 protein, CDR3 DNA. D genes are given only for firm matches. Not every row has a clone size; where given, it reads once, few, many or a size class.

.	TRBV6-5	.	TRBJ2-5	CASSYGTAREEETQYF	TGTGCCAGCAGTTACGGGACGGCTAGAGAGGAGGAGACCCAGTACTTC
medium-sized	TRBV25-1	.	TRBJ2-1	CASSAGDEQFF	TGTGCCAGCAGTGCGGGGGATGAGCAGTTCTTC
.	TRBV5-5	TRBD2	TRBJ2-1	CASTQTSGAYNEQFF	TGTGCCAGCACACAGACTAGCGGGGCCTACAATGAGCAGTTCTTC
.	TRBV5-1	.	TRBJ2-7	CASSLAPTAYEQYF	TGCGCCAGCAGCTTGGCCCCAACAGCCTACGAGCAGTACTTC
.	TRBV28	.	TRBJ1-4	CASSFPVPGATNEKLFF	TGTGCCAGCAGTTTTCCGGTTCCAGGGGCAACTAATGAAAAACTGTTTTTT
.	TRBV27	.	TRBJ1-1	CASSLKRSGNTEAFF	TGTGCCAGCAGTTTAAAACGGTCGGGGAACACTGAAGCTTTCTTT
.	TRBV27	TRBD1	TRBJ1-5	CASSSRQGAFQPQHF	TGTGCCAGCAGTAGCCGTCAGGGGGCCTTCCAGCCCCAGCATTTT
.	TRBV25-1	TRBD1	TRBJ2-7	CASSPPGTGGKEQYF	TGTGCCAGCAGTCCCCCGGGGACAGGGGGGAAGGAGCAGTACTTC
few	TRBV19	.	TRBJ1-1	CASSIVTEAFF	TGTGCCAGTAGTATTGTAACTGAAGCTTTCTTT
.	TRBV6-6	.	TRBJ1-4	CASSLGEKLFF	TGTGCCAGCAGTCTTGGTGAAAAACTGTTTTTT
.	TRBV2	.	TRBJ1-2	CASSEVRGLDGYTF	TGTGCCAGCAGTGAAGTCAGGGGTTTGGATGGCTACACCTTC
few	TRBV27	TRBD1	TRBJ1-6	CASRKGQGNSPLHF	TGTGCCAGCAGAAAAGGACAGGGTAATTCACCCCTCCACTTT
.	TRBV9	.	TRBJ2-7	CASSAVDSYEQYF	TGTGCCAGCAGCGCCGTGGACAGCTACGAGCAGTACTTC
.	TRBV6-5	.	TRBJ1-2	CASSPRGGWDGYTF	TGTGCCAGCAGTCCCCGTGGGGGCTGGGATGGCTACACCTTC
.	TRBV10-3	.	TRBJ2-6	CAISESHSGANVLTF	TGTGCCATCAGTGAGTCCCACTCTGGGGCCAACGTCCTGACTTTC
.	TRBV5-6	.	TRBJ1-5	CASSSEGGSPQHF	TGTGCCAGCAGCTCCGAAGGTGGGTCGCCCCAGCATTTT
.	TRBV5-4	.	TRBJ1-1	CASSLAGVRGTEAFF	TGTGCCAGCAGCTTGGCTGGGGTAAGAGGAACTGAAGCTTTCTTT
.	TRBV2	TRBD1	TRBJ2-1	CARGSGTGAPEQFF	TGTGCCAGAGGTTCCGGGACAGGGGCCCCTGAGCAGTTCTTC
.	TRBV25-1	.	TRBJ2-5	CASSEPLNDETQYF	TGTGCCAGCAGTGAACCTCTCAACGATGAGACCCAGTACTTC
.	TRBV2	.	TRBJ2-1	CASSEQVPPYNEQFF	TGTGCCAGCAGTGAACAGGTGCCCCCCTACAATGAGCAGTTCTTC
.	TRBV4-3	TRBD2	TRBJ2-1	CASSQDGSGVDYNEQFF	TGCGCCAGCAGCCAAGATGGGAGCGGGGTGGACTACAATGAGCAGTTCTTC
.	TRBV27	.	TRBJ2-5	CASSLVGGPRETQYF	TGTGCCAGCAGTTTAGTGGGGGGCCCCCGAGAGACCCAGTACTTC
.	TRBV4-3	TRBD2	TRBJ2-7	CASSPSGRAYEQYF	TGCGCCAGCAGCCCGAGCGGGAGGGCCTACGAGCAGTACTTC
few	TRBV6-1	.	TRBJ2-3	CASSSGLASDTQYF	TGTGCCAGCAGTTCGGGGCTAGCGTCTGATACGCAGTATTTT
.	TRBV9	.	TRBJ2-5	CASSVGDVVGTQYF	TGTGCCAGCAGCGTAGGGGATGTGGTCGGAACCCAGTACTTC
.	TRBV19	TRBD1	TRBJ2-7	CASSIPGQGAEQYF	TGTGCCAGTAGTATACCGGGACAGGGGGCCGAGCAGTACTTC
.	TRBV4-1	.	TRBJ2-7	CASSRTEASYEQYF	TGCGCCAGCAGCCGGACTGAGGCCTCCTACGAGCAGTACTTC
.	TRBV6-5	TRBD1	TRBJ1-5	CASTRSGTGNQPQHF	TGTGCCAGCACACGAAGCGGGACAGGGAATCAGCCCCAGCATTTT
.	TRBV7-9	.	TRBJ1-1	CASSLPITGDTEAFF	TGTGCCAGCAGCTTGCCGATAACGGGGGACACTGAAGCTTTCTTT
few	TRBV19	.	TRBJ1-1	CASSMEPDRQQAFF	TGTGCCAGTAGTATGGAGCCGGACCGGCAGCAAGCTTTCTTT
.	TRBV27	.	TRBJ2-7	CASSFGSPLGYEQYF	TGTGCCAGCAGTTTCGGCTCGCCCCTGGGGTACGAGCAGTACTTC
.	TRBV29-1	TRBD1	TRBJ2-2	CSALQGTGELFF	TGCAGCGCCCTACAGGGGACCGGGGAGCTGTTTTTT
.	TRBV6-5	.	TRBJ2-5	CASSYSWRETQYF	TGTGCCAGCAGTTACTCGTGGCGAGAGACCCAGTACTTC
.	TRBV27	TRBD2	TRBJ2-1	CASSLFQVAGGVNEQFF	TGTGCCAGCAGTTTATTCCAAGTAGCGGGAGGGGTCAATGAGCAGTTCTTC
.	TRBV11-2	TRBD2	TRBJ2-1	CASSSSPLADYNEQFF	TGTGCCAGCAGCTCTAGCCCCCTAGCGGACTACAATGAGCAGTTCTTC
.	TRBV15	TRBD1	TRBJ2-1	CATSRVRGQGNEQFF	TGTGCCACCAGCAGAGTAAGGGGACAGGGGAATGAGCAGTTCTTC
.	TRBV19	.	TRBJ1-4	CASSRERPPTNEKLFF	TGTGCCAGTAGTAGAGAGCGTCCCCCAACTAATGAAAAACTGTTTTTT
.	TRBV29-1	.	TRBJ2-7	CSVLTGNYEQYF	TGCAGCGTATTGACAGGAAACTACGAGCAGTACTTC
.	TRBV15	.	TRBJ2-1	CATSREGRGFGNEQFF	TGTGCCACCAGCAGAGAAGGTCGCGGGTTTGGTAATGAGCAGTTCTTC
.	TRBV7-2	.	TRBJ2-1	CASSLERAGNEQFF	TGTGCCAGCAGCTTAGAGAGGGCGGGCAATGAGCAGTTCTTC
once	TRBV5-6	.	TRBJ1-5	CASSFYGGGVPQHF	TGTGCCAGCAGCTTCTATGGGGGAGGTGTGCCCCAGCATTTT
.	TRBV28	.	TRBJ1-1	CASSPTVEAFF	TGTGCCAGCAGTCCCACAGTTGAAGCTTTCTTT
.	TRBV7-8	.	TRBJ2-7	CASSYYPGHGSSYEQYF	TGTGCCAGCAGCTATTATCCGGGACATGGAAGCTCCTACGAGCAGTACTTC
once	TRBV13	TRBD2	TRBJ2-1	CASSLATSGRWNEQFF	TGTGCCAGCAGCTTAGCGACTAGCGGGAGATGGAATGAGCAGTTCTTC
.	TRBV10-3	.	TRBJ2-7	CAISESGGTGPYEQYF	TGTGCCATCAGTGAGTCGGGGGGGACAGGACCCTACGAGCAGTACTTC
.	TRBV9	.	TRBJ2-1	CASSVDGSEQFF	TGTGCCAGCAGCGTAGACGGAAGTGAGCAGTTCTTC
medium-sized	TRBV10-1	TRBD1	TRBJ1-4	CASWGQRETVF	TGCGCCAGCTGGGGACAGAGGGAAACTGTTTTT
once	TRBV5-4	.	TRBJ2-1	CASSLRTGRGEQFF	TGTGCCAGCAGCTTGAGGACGGGAAGGGGTGAGCAGTTCTTC
.	TRBV9	.	TRBJ2-1	CASSVAGEIYNEQFF	TGTGCCAGCAGCGTAGCGGGAGAGATATACAATGAGCAGTTCTTC
.	TRBV6-6	.	TRBJ2-4	CASALAKNIQYF	TGTGCCAGCGCTTTGGCCAAAAACATTCAGTACTTC
.	TRBV7-2	TRBD2	TRBJ2-1	CASNPGTRLKGEQFF	TGTGCCAGCAACCCCGGGACTAGACTAAAGGGTGAGCAGTTCTTC
once	TRBV21-1	.	TRBJ2-1	CASSIPGQTIEQFF	TGTGCCAGCAGCATACCGGGACAGACTATTGAGCAGTTCTTC
.	TRBV6-1	TRBD1	TRBJ1-1	CASSEALDRGWTEAFF	TGTGCCAGCAGTGAAGCATTGGACAGGGGGTGGACTGAAGCTTTCTTT
.	TRBV15	.	TRBJ1-6	CATSVGQSGLRNSPLHF	TGTGCCACCAGCGTAGGTCAGTCAGGGTTGCGGAATTCACCCCTCCACTTT
.	TRBV5-1	TRBD1	TRBJ2-7	CASSPTTGGIYEQYF	TGCGCCAGCAGTCCCACGACAGGGGGAATATACGAGCAGTACTTC
.	TRBV19	TRBD2	TRBJ2-2	CASSIVAGGPTGELFF	TGTGCCAGTAGTATTGTAGCGGGAGGGCCGACGGGGGAGCTGTTTTTT
few	TRBV28	.	TRBJ2-7	CASSPRDTQYEQYF	TGTGCCAGCAGCCCCCGGGACACCCAATACGAGCAGTACTTC
.	TRBV11-2	TRBD1	TRBJ2-1	CASRDRGNNEQFF	TGTGCCTCCCGGGACAGGGGCAACAATGAGCAGTTCTTC
.	TRBV11-3	TRBD2	TRBJ2-5	CASSSRASGSMETQYF	TGTGCCAGCAGCTCAAGGGCTAGCGGGAGTATGGAGACCCAGTACTTC